These 30 T cell receptor beta chains were sequenced from one sample in a study of neoadjuvant anti-PD-1 for oral cavity cancer. Time point noted: after neoadjuvant nivolumab, at surgical resection. Repertoires were generated with immunoSEQ multiplex PCR, while TCRdb's copy carries only in-frame clones and drops some. The sample consists of roughly 14,000 clones, roughly 73% of them appearing once. Sequencing was performed on PBMCs, taken after nivolumab (anti-PD-1) treatment. These receptors all stem from a person aged 40-85 years with oral cavity squamous cell carcinoma.

The rearrangement uses TRBV19 and TRBJ2-1; D is unresolved. The V end lost 0 bases, the J end lost 3 bases, and 6 bases lay between the germline ends. The CDR3 extends over 14 amino acids. Germline CDR1 and CDR2: LNHDA and SQIVND (reference sequence). The CDR3 DNA reads TGTGCCAGTAGTATAGATTCAGACTACAATGAGCAGTTCTTC. This gives the protein CASSIDSDYNEQFF.

V and J are TRBV6-5 and TRBJ2-1; D gene uncertain. V shed 4 bases and J shed 3 bases, with 4 bases lying between them. Per the germline V gene, CDR1 is MNHEY and CDR2 is SVGAGI. The CDR3 extends over 12 amino acids. The CDR3 region is CASSSRYNEQFF. The CDR3 bases are TGTGCCAGCAGTTCCCGCTACAATGAGCAGTTCTTC.

The rearrangement uses TRBV7-8 and TRBJ2-1; 10 bases are a match to TRBD2. Germline-derived CDR1 and CDR2 are SGHVS and FQNEAQ. V trimming: 5 bases; J trimming: 5 bases; junction bases outside the gene matches: 6. CDR3 length equals 15 residues. CDR3: CASSTQGLADNEQFF. CDR3 DNA: TGTGCCAGCAGCACCCAAGGACTAGCGGACAATGAGCAGTTCTTC.

This clone came up a few times. The V gene is TRBV7-2, the J gene TRBJ2-5, with 7 bases that match TRBD2. V gave up 5 bases and J gave up 1 base; unmatched junction bases: 4. The germline V gene has CDR1 SGHTA and CDR2 FQGNSA. CDR3 size: 14 residues. The CDR3 here is CASSLGGFQETQYF. CDR3 in DNA: TGTGCCAGCAGCCTGGGAGGGTTCCAAGAGACCCAGTACTTC.

The chain links TRBV5-6 to TRBJ1-3, with 9 positions matching TRBD1. The germline V gene has CDR1 SGHDT and CDR2 YYEEEE. J was trimmed by 4 bases and V by 2 bases; bases with no gene match: 4. This CDR3 has 15 amino acids. CDR3 in DNA: TGTGCCAGCAGCTTTCGGACAGGGGAAGGAAACACCATATATTTT. This gives the protein CASSFRTGEGNTIYF.

This clone was counted only a few times. The chain is built from TRBV19 and TRBJ1-5; 8 bases map to TRBD1. CDR1 and CDR2 from the germline V gene are LNHDA and SQIVND (reference sequence). The ends lost 4 bases at V and 6 bases at J; junction bases unmatched: 8. The CDR3 covers 15 residues. In DNA form, the CDR3 reads TGTGCCAGTAGTACAGGGGGCGCGGGGTCTCAGCCCCAGCATTTT. Its translation: CASSTGGAGSQPQHF.

The chain has TRBV29-1 and TRBJ2-3; 7 bases fit TRBD2. Per germline, CDR1 SQVTM and CDR2 ANQGSEA. There are 12 residues in the CDR3. V lost 4 bases and J lost 11; bases outside the gene matches: 9. CDR3 bases: TGCAGCGTTGCGAGGGAGGGCCACAGGCAGTATTTT. It yields the protein CSVAREGHRQYF.

The chain combines TRBV7-3 with TRBJ2-5; D unclear. CDR1 and CDR2 (germline): SGHTA, FQGTGA. The CDR3 totals 13 residues. V dropped 1 base and J dropped 2 bases, with 5 bases sitting between them. CDR3 in DNA: TGTGCCAGCAGCTTAAGTCCTCAAGAGACCCAGTACTTC. This codes for CASSLSPQETQYF.

The J gene is TRBJ2-3, the V gene TRBV4-1; D gene ambiguous. Germline V lookup: CDR1 MGHRA, CDR2 YSYEKL. The CDR3 runs 12 residues. The V gene lost 5 bases and the J gene lost 2 bases, with 5 bases spanning the gap. This chain's CDR3 is CASSFPTDTQYF. CDR3 in DNA: TGCGCCAGCAGCTTCCCCACAGATACGCAGTATTTT.

In nucleotides, the CDR3 is TGTGCCAGCAGTTCGGGACAAAAACTTTACGAGCAGTACTTC. It yields the protein CASSSGQKLYEQYF. The chain couples TRBV6-5 to TRBJ2-7; D perhaps matches TRBD1 (6 bases). The germline V gene has CDR1 MNHEY and CDR2 SVGAGI. Trimming shortened V by 4 bases and J by 4 bases, and 14 bases separated the two germline ends. The CDR3 contains 14 residues.

This chain joins TRBV25-1 and TRBJ1-3; D is unresolved. This CDR3 has 15 residues. The ends were cut back, 1 base at V and 0 bases at J, with 7 bases in the middle. CDR1 and CDR2 (germline): MGHDK, SYGVNS. The CDR3 sequence: CASSEWAGSGNTIYF. CDR3 DNA: TGTGCCAGCAGTGAATGGGCGGGCTCTGGAAACACCATATATTTT.

This clone was counted a few times. The gene calls are TRBV11-2 and TRBJ2-7, with unresolved D. Germline V lookup: CDR1 SGHAT, CDR2 FQNNGV. V dropped 0 bases and J dropped 6 bases, with 12 bases sitting between them. The CDR3 covers 14 residues. In nucleotides, the CDR3 is TGTGCCAGCAGCTTAGAGAGACGGCTGGGCGAGCAGTACTTC. As protein: CASSLERRLGEQYF.

In its sample, this clone was seen a few times. The chain joins TRBV25-1 to TRBJ1-1; 8 nucleotides line up with TRBD1. Trimming removed 4 bases from V and 4 bases from J; junction bases left unmatched: 11. Germline V gives CDR1 MGHDK, CDR2 SYGVNS. This CDR3 contains 16 residues. The CDR3, as DNA: TGTGCCAGCAGTGCCTACGCCCCCACAGGGGGCACTGAAGCTTTCTTT. Protein product: CASSAYAPTGGTEAFF.

The chain recombines TRBV6-4 with TRBJ2-2; TRBD1 agrees at 9 bases. The CDR3 consists of 16 residues. In germline, CDR1 is MRHNA, CDR2 SNTAGT. Trimming cost V 0 bases and J 3 bases; bases outside gene matches: 2. CDR3 protein: CASSDSGQGYTGELFF. CDR3 DNA sequence: TGTGCCAGCAGTGACTCAGGACAGGGGTACACCGGGGAGCTGTTTTTT.

This chain links TRBV28 with TRBJ2-7, with 9 bases fitting TRBD2. From germline, CDR1 is MDHEN and CDR2 SYDVKM. The ends lost 5 bases at V and 11 bases at J; junction bases unmatched: 13. The CDR3 is 14 residues long. CDR3 in DNA: TGTGCCAGCAGTCCCACCGCTACTGGCGGGAGGGAGTACTTC. Translating it yields CASSPTATGGREYF.

The chain carries TRBV7-9 and TRBJ2-1; tentatively, D is TRBD1 (5 bases). In germline, CDR1 is SEHNR, CDR2 FQNEAQ (reference sequence). V gave up 3 bases and J gave up 9 bases, with 9 bases separating them. This CDR3 contains 12 residues. The CDR3 sequence is CASSLGRGEQFF. The CDR3 DNA reads TGTGCCAGCAGCTTGGGGCGTGGTGAGCAGTTCTTC.

The CDR3, as DNA: TGTGCCAGCAGCCCCCTCCCGGGACAGGGGGCAGTTGAGCAGTTCTTC. This translates into CASSPLPGQGAVEQFF. The J gene is TRBJ2-1, the V gene TRBV14, with 12 bases fitting TRBD1. V was clipped by 4 bases and J by 9 bases; unmatched bases: 10. The CDR3 loop spans 16 amino acids. CDR1 is SGHDN, CDR2 FVKESK, per germline.

The J gene is TRBJ2-5, the V gene TRBV5-1; TRBD1 aligns across 9 bases. J was trimmed by 5 bases and V by 2 bases; bases with no gene match: 4. There are 14 residues in the CDR3. The germline V gene encodes CDR1 SGHRS and CDR2 YFSETQ. The CDR3 nucleotides are TGCGCCAGCAGCTTCACAGGGGGCGCGGAGACCCAGTACTTC. It yields the protein CASSFTGGAETQYF.

The J gene is TRBJ2-1, the V gene TRBV19, with D perhaps TRBD2 (5 bases). CDR1 and CDR2 (germline): LNHDA, SQIVND (reference sequence). This CDR3 contains 15 residues. The V end lost 3 bases, the J end lost 4 bases, and 13 bases lay between the germline ends. The CDR3 loop reads CASSIRLTSYNEQFF. The CDR3 DNA sequence: TGTGCCAGTAGTATCCGACTAACGTCGTACAATGAGCAGTTCTTC.

This chain uses TRBV18 with TRBJ2-7, with D tentatively TRBD1 (5 bases). From germline, CDR1 is KGHSH and CDR2 LQKENI. The germline V and J ends were trimmed by 2 bases and 4 bases, with 12 bases remaining between them. The CDR3 sequence is 14 residues long. CDR3 in amino acids: CASSPGQGTYEQYF. The CDR3 DNA reads TGTGCCAGCTCACCAGGCCAGGGTACGTACGAGCAGTACTTC.

This clone has more than one count but fewer than ten. This chain joins TRBV18 and TRBJ2-1, with 12 bases matching TRBD2. V trimming: 1 base; J trimming: 7 bases; junction bases outside the gene matches: 8. Germline V gene lookup returns CDR1 KGHSH and CDR2 LQKENI. This CDR3 is 17 amino acids long. CDR3 amino acids: CASSPLLTSGGGNEQFF. The CDR3 DNA sequence: TGTGCCAGCTCACCACTCTTGACTAGCGGGGGAGGGAATGAGCAGTTCTTC.

The V and J genes are TRBV10-2 and TRBJ2-3; a weak D match, TRBD2 (6 bases). Germline V gene lookup returns CDR1 WSHSY and CDR2 SAAADI. Trimming took off 6 bases at V and 2 bases at J, with 18 bases between the two ends. The CDR3 is made up of 16 amino acids. This CDR3 reads CASSVSRGSTTDTQYF. For the CDR3, the DNA is TGCGCCAGCAGCGTCAGCCGGGGGTCAACCACAGATACGCAGTATTTT.

The CDR3 region has the DNA TGTGCCAGCAGCTATGGTGTATCTAACACTGAAGCTTTCTTT. Protein: CASSYGVSNTEAFF. V and J are TRBV2 and TRBJ1-1; D not resolved. This CDR3 spans 14 amino acids. V was trimmed by 6 bases and J by 2 bases, leaving 13 bases between them. The germline V gene has CDR1 SNHLY and CDR2 FYNNEI. The variable domain in full, completed from reference TRBV2 and TRBJ1-1, reads EPEVTQTPSHQVTQMGQEVILRCVPISNHLYFYWYRQILGQKVEFLVSFYNNEISEKSEIFDDQFSVERPDGSNFTLKIRSTKLEDSAMYFCASSYGVSNTEAFFGQGTRLTVV.

This clone was recorded only once. The V call is TRBV11-2, the J call TRBJ2-7; 13 bases map to TRBD2. This CDR3 has 15 amino acids. Trimming took 4 bases from V and 10 from J; bases not matched to a gene: 10. CDR1 SGHAT and CDR2 FQNNGV come from the germline V gene. The DNA for the CDR3 is TGTGCCAGCAGCTCCCTGGGACTAGCGGGAAGGGCTCAGTACTTC. This encodes CASSSLGLAGRAQYF.

V is TRBV28 and J is TRBJ2-1, with unresolved D. From germline, CDR1 is MDHEN and CDR2 SYDVKM. The CDR3 sequence is 11 residues long. V lost 6 bases and J 5 bases, leaving 5 bases between the germline ends. The CDR3 DNA reads as TGTGCCAGCAGCCACGACAATGAGCAGTTCTTC. It yields the protein CASSHDNEQFF.

This clone was seen more than once but under ten times. This chain connects TRBV19 to TRBJ2-5, with TRBD1 as a possible D gene (6 bases). Germline CDR1 LNHDA, CDR2 SQIVND (reference sequence). V was pared by 4 bases and J by 5 bases, with 17 bases between. The CDR3 covers 15 residues. CDR3 protein: CASSTAQGGSETQYF. The CDR3 DNA follows: TGTGCCAGTAGTACCGCGCAAGGGGGTTCGGAGACCCAGTACTTC.

V is TRBV30 and J is TRBJ1-1; tentative D call: TRBD1 (5 bases). CDR3 length: 14 residues. The ends were cut back, 3 bases at V and 1 base at J, with 12 bases in the middle. Germline CDR1 is GTSNPN and CDR2 is SVGIG (reference sequence). The CDR3 spells CAWSVGGWNTEAFF. The CDR3 region has the DNA TGTGCCTGGAGCGTTGGGGGTTGGAACACTGAAGCTTTCTTT. The full variable domain, with the rest looked up from reference TRBV30 and TRBJ1-1, is SQTIHQWPATLVQPVGSPLSLECTVEGTSNPNLYWYRQAAGRGLQLLFYSVGIGQISSEVPQNLSASRPQDRQFILSSKKLLLSDSGFYLCAWSVGGWNTEAFFGQGTRLTVV.

The V call is TRBV5-4, the J call TRBJ2-6, with 9 positions matching TRBD1. Germline V lookup: CDR1 SGHNT, CDR2 YYREEE (reference sequence). V was pared by 4 bases and J by 2 bases, with 10 bases of the junction left unmatched. The CDR3 totals 18 residues. The CDR3, as DNA: TGTGCCAGCAGCGACCTAACAGGGGGCTTAACTGGGGCCAACGTCCTGACTTTC. Protein: CASSDLTGGLTGANVLTF.

The rearrangement uses TRBV6-1 and TRBJ2-5; 7 bases align to TRBD1. Trimming cost V 5 bases and J 4 bases; bases outside gene matches: 4. Germline V gives CDR1 MNHNS, CDR2 SASEGT. The CDR3 extends over 13 amino acids. The CDR3 nucleotides are TGTGCCAGCAGTCACGACAGGGTAGAGACCCAGTACTTC. It encodes CASSHDRVETQYF.

This clone appeared once. CDR3 sequence reads: CASSLSNFRLRGRHADTQYF. CDR3 DNA: TGTGCCAGCAGTTTATCGAATTTCCGATTGAGGGGACGCCATGCAGATACGCAGTATTTT. The V call is TRBV27, the J call TRBJ2-3, with D possibly being TRBD1 or TRBD2 (5 bases each). Trimming pared 0 bases from V and 4 bases from J, leaving 26 bases between. Germline V lookup: CDR1 MNHEY, CDR2 SMNVEV (reference sequence). The CDR3 has 20 amino acids.